This T cell receptor beta chain emerged from a study of CD8 T cell repertoires and HIV-1 epitope variants (dated by TCRdb to between 2020 and 2021). Context from the whole study: In separate culture wells, T cells were stimulated with each of twenty-five peptides that represented autologous and known Gag and Nef epitope variants. The control conditions were a CMV, EBV and flu peptide pool, the Ebola AY9 epitope as a negative control, and a well with no peptide. The epitopes tested covered three Gag epitope families plus Nef HW9 and YT9. T cells were enriched using the EasySep Human T Cell Enrichment Kit and then co-cultured with an equal number of autologous T cell-negative cells acting as antigen-presenting cells. For 9 to 11 days the cultures were kept in IMDM with gentamicin, and on days 3 and 7 half of the media was changed with IL-2, IL-7 and IL-15 added. An aliquot of 1M T cells was saved as an uncultured baseline condition, separate from the approximately 75 T cell cultures. A total of around 83 T cell cultures were run, with each culture condition performed in triplicate except for one peptide, which was performed in duplicate.

TCR beta CDR3 regions were sequenced at survey depth on the immunoSEQ platform. The QIAamp DNA micro kit was used to extract genomic DNA from every cultured and uncultured CD8+ T cell population. In the paper's pipeline: Samples with under 5,000 productive reads were excluded, and this exclusion removed about 6.5% of the roughly 80 HIV peptide-stimulated cultures. Sequences were trimmed to CDR3 by a MANAFEST web app, and nonproductive sequences, CDR3s under 5 amino acids, and sequences not starting with C or ending with F/W were removed. Antigen-specific clonotypes had to expand in at least 2 of 3 replicates versus no-peptide control at FDR 0.01, only within one epitope family. A frequency at least fivefold higher than in wells stimulated with peptides from other epitope families was additionally required for specific clonotypes. Entries here come from immuneACCESS through TCRdb and include only in-frame sequences with V and J called. Some clones fail to appear in such tables; in the studies checked, an unresolved V gene covers under half of the shortfall, and the cause of the remainder is unknown. V and J calls and clone size are those listed in that table; D and trimming were worked out from the DNA. The sample profile shows several thousand clones; more than 60% of them were found once. About 42% of the sample is held by the ten biggest clonotypes.

What the research found in general, with its limitations: About five clonotypes recognized the Nef KF9 family and one the HW9 family, with no responses to the TAALDMSHF plasma variant. The assay could identify only TCR beta chains and pointed to proliferation in response to antigen, not to T cell function or cytokine profile. Nine or ten antigen-specific TCR beta clonotypes were identified, of which roughly six appeared to be cross-reactive for autologous or known escape epitope variants.

As concerns this clone: What antigen it recognizes has not been identified. Within one base of it there is no much larger clone, and no base qualities were kept.

The EasySep Human CD8+ T Cell Enrichment Kit was used on day 10 to isolate CD8+ T cells from every culture. The trim is 2 bases for V and 6 bases for J, with a gap of 10 bases between the germline ends. The germline V gene encodes CDR1 SGHTA and CDR2 FQGTGA. The cysteine opens and the phenylalanine closes a CDR3 of 13 amino acids. Only the CDR3 region is kept as DNA, spanning 39 bases read in frame from base 1. This chain is built from TRBV7-3 and TRBJ1-2, with TRBD1 as a weak D call on 6 bases. This clonotype was obtained from a male donor with HIV. Material for sequencing was cultured CD8+ T cells derived from PBMCs. The CDR3 corresponds to CASSLWAGDGYTF. The sequenced DNA: TGTGCCAGCAGCTTATGGGCAGGGGATGGCTACACCTTC.